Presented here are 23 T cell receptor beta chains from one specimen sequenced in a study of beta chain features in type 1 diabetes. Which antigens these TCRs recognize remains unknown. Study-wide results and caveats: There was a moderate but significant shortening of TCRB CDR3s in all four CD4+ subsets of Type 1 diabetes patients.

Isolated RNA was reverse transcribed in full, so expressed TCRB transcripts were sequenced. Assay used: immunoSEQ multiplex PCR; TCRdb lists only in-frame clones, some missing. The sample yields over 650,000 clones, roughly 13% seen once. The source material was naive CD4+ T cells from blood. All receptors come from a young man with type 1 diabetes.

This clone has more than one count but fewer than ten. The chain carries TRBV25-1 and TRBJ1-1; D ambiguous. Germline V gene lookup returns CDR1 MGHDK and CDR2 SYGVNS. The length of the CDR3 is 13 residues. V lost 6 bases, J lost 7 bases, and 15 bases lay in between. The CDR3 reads CASRVETVREAFF. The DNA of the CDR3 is TGTGCCAGCAGAGTTGAGACCGTCCGTGAAGCTTTCTTT. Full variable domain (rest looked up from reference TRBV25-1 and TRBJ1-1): EADIYQTPRYLVIGTGKKITLECSQTMGHDKMYWYQQDPGMELHLIHYSYGVNSTEKGDLSSESTVSRIRTEHFPLTLESARPSHTSQYLCASRVETVREAFFGQGTRLTVV.

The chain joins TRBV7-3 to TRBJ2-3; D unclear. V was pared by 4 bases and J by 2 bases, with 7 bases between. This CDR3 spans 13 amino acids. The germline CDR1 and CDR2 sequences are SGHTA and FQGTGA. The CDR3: CASSSSYTDTQYF. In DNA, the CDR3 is TGTGCCAGCAGCTCCTCTTACACAGATACGCAGTATTTT. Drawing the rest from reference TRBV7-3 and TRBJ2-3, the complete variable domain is GAGVSQTPSNKVTEKGKYVELRCDPISGHTALYWYRQSLGQGPEFLIYFQGTGAADDSGLPNDRFFAVRPEGSVSTLKIQRTERGDSAVYLCASSSSYTDTQYFGPGTRLTVL.

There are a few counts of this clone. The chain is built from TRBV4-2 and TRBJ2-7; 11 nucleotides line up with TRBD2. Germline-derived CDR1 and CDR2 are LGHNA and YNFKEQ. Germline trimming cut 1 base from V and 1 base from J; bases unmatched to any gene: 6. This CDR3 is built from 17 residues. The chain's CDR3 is CASSQAQRTSGSYEQYF. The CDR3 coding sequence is TGTGCCAGCAGCCAAGCCCAACGGACTAGCGGGTCCTACGAGCAGTACTTC.

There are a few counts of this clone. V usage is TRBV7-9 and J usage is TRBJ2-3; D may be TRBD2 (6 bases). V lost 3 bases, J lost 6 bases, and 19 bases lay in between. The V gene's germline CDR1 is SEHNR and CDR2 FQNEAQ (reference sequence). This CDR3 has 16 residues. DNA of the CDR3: TGTGCCAGCAGCTTCCCGAGCGGGTCCCCTTTGGATACGCAGTATTTT. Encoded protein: CASSFPSGSPLDTQYF.

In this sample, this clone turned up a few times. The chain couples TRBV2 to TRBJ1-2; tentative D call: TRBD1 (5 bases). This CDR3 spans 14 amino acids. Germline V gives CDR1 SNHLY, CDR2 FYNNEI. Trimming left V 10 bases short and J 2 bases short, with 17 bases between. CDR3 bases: TGTGCCACCCAACGTACGGGGACGAACTATGGCTACACCTTC. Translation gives CATQRTGTNYGYTF.

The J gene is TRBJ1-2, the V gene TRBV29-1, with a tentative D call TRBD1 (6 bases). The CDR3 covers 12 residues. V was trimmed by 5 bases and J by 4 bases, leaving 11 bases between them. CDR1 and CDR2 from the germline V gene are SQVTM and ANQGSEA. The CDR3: CSVRDTAYGYTF. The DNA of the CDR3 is TGCAGCGTTCGGGACACGGCCTATGGCTACACCTTC.

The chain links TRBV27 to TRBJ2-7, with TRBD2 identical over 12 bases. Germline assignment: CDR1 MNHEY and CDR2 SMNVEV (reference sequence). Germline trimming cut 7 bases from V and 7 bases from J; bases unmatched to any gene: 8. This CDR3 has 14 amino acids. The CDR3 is CASTRLAGEGEQYF. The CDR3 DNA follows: TGTGCCAGCACCAGACTAGCGGGAGAAGGAGAGCAGTACTTC.

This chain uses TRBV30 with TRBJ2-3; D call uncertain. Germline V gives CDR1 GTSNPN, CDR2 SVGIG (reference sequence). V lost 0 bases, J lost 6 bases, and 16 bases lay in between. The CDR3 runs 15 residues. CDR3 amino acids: CAWSVAPGPSDTQYF. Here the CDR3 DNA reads TGTGCCTGGAGTGTCGCTCCGGGCCCCTCCGATACGCAGTATTTT.

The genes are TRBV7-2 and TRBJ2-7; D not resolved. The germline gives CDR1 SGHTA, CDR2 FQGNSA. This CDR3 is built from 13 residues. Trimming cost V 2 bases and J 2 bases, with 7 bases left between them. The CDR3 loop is CASSLKGPYEQYF. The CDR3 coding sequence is TGTGCCAGCAGCTTAAAGGGTCCCTACGAGCAGTACTTC.

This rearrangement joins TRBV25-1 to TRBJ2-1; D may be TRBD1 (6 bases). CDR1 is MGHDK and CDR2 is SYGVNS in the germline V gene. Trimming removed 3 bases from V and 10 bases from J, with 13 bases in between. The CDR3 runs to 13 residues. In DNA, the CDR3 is TGTGCCAGCAGTGATCGGACAGCAAGAGAGCAGTTCTTC. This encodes CASSDRTAREQFF.

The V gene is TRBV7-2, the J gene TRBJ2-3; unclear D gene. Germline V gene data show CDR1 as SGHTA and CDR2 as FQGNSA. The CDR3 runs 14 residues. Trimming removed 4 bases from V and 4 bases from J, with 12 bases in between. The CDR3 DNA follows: TGTGCCAGCAGCTCGGACCTTTACGCAGATACGCAGTATTTT. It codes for CASSSDLYADTQYF.

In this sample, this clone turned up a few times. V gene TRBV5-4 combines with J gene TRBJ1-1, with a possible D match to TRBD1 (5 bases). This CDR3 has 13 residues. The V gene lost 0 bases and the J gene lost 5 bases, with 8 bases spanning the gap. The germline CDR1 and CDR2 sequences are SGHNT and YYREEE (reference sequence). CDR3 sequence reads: CASSLGGETEAFF. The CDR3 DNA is TGTGCCAGCAGCTTGGGAGGGGAGACTGAAGCTTTCTTT.

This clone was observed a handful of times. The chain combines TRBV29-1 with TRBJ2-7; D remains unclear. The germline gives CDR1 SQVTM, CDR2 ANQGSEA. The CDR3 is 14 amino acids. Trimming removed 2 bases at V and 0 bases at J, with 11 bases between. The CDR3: CSVESDTSSYEQYF. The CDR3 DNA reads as TGCAGCGTTGAAAGTGACACAAGCTCCTACGAGCAGTACTTC.

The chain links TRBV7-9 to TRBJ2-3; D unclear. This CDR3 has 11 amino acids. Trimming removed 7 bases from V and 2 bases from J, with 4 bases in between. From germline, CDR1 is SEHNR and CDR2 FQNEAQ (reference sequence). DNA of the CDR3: TGTGCCAGCACCCTCACAGATACGCAGTATTTT. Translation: CASTLTDTQYF.

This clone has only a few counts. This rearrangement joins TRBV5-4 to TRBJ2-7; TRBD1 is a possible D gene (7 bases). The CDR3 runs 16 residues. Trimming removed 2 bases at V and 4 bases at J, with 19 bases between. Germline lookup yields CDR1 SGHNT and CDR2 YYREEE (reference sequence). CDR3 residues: CASSFDPTGTQYEQYF. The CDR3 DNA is TGTGCCAGCAGCTTTGACCCGACAGGGACTCAGTACGAGCAGTACTTC.

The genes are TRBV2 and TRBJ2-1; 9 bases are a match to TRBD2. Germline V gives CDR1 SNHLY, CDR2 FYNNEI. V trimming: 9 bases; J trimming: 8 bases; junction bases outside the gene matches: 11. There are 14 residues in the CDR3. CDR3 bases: TGTGCCAGTCGACAGGGACTAGCTGGATATGAGCAGTTCTTC. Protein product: CASRQGLAGYEQFF. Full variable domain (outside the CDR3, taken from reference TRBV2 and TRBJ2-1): EPEVTQTPSHQVTQMGQEVILRCVPISNHLYFYWYRQILGQKVEFLVSFYNNEISEKSEIFDDQFSVERPDGSNFTLKIRSTKLEDSAMYFCASRQGLAGYEQFFGPGTRLTVL.

The CDR3 spells CASSHRTFYPSADTQYF. Here the CDR3 DNA reads TGCGCCAGCAGCCATCGGACGTTTTACCCGTCCGCAGATACGCAGTATTTT. This chain links TRBV4-1 with TRBJ2-3; D is unresolved. The germline V gene encodes CDR1 MGHRA and CDR2 YSYEKL. The V end lost 3 bases, the J end lost 4 bases, and 20 bases lay between the germline ends. This CDR3 has 17 residues.

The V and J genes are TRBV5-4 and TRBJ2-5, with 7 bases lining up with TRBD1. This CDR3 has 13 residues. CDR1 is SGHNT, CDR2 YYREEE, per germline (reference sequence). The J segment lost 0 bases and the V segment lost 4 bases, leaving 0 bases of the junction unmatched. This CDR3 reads CASSGTDQETQYF. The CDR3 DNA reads TGTGCCAGCAGCGGGACAGACCAAGAGACCCAGTACTTC.

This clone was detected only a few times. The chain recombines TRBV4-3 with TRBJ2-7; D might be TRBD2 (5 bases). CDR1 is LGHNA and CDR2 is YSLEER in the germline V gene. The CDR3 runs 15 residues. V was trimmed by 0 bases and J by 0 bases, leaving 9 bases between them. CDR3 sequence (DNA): TGCGCCAGCAGCCAAGATCCCGGGAACTCCTACGAGCAGTACTTC. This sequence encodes CASSQDPGNSYEQYF.

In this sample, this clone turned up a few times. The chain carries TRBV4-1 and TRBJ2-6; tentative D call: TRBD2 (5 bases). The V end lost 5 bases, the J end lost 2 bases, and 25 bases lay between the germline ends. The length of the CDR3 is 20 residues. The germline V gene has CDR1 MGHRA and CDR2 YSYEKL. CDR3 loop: CASSYLGGPGIVAGANVLTF. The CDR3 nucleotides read TGCGCCAGCAGCTATCTCGGCGGGCCCGGTATTGTCGCTGGGGCCAACGTCCTGACTTTC.

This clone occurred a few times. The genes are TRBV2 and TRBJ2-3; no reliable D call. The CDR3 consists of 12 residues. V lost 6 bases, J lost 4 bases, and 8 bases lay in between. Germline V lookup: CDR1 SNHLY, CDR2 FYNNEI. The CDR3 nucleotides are TGTGCCAGCAGCCCTACAGCAGATACGCAGTATTTT. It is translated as CASSPTADTQYF. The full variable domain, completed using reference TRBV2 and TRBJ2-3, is EPEVTQTPSHQVTQMGQEVILRCVPISNHLYFYWYRQILGQKVEFLVSFYNNEISEKSEIFDDQFSVERPDGSNFTLKIRSTKLEDSAMYFCASSPTADTQYFGPGTRLTVL.

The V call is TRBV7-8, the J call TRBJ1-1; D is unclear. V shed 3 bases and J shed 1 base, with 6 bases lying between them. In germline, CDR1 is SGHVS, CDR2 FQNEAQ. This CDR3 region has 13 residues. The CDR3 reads CASSFGGNTEAFF. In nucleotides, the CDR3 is TGTGCCAGCAGCTTCGGCGGGAACACTGAAGCTTTCTTT.

Here the CDR3 DNA reads TGCGCCAGCAGCTTGGAACTCAGCAGCGAGCAGTACTTC. Residues: CASSLELSSEQYF. This sequence joins TRBV5-1 and TRBJ2-7, with D uncertain. Germline lookup yields CDR1 SGHRS and CDR2 YFSETQ. CDR3 size: 13 residues. The V end lost 0 bases, the J end lost 6 bases, and 10 bases lay between the germline ends.